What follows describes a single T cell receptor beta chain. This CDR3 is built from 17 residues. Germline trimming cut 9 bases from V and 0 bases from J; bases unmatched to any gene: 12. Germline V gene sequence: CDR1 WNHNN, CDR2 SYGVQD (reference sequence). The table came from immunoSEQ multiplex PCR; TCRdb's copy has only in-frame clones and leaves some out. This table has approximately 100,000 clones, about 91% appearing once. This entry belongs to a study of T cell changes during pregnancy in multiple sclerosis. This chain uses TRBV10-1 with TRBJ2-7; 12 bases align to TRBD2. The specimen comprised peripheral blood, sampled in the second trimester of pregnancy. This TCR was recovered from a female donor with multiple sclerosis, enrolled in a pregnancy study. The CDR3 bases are TGCGCCAGAAAGGGACTAGCGGGCTCAATTATCTCCTACGAGCAGTACTTC. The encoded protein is CARKGLAGSIISYEQYF.